The 17 T cell receptor beta chains below were found in one sample sequenced in a study of blood T cells in healthy people across ages. Using a J-beta primer mix together with a sample-barcoded 5' primer, a second PCR was run for roughly 7 to 11 cycles. Each CDR3 protein gets one entry after TCRdb re-called the 5' RACE reads with MiXCR. The data contain 1.5 million to 2 million distinct CDR3 sequences, around 50% of them singletons. Sequencing was carried out using blood. The receptor source for this set is a woman between 40 and 55 years old in good health.

This clonotype was found a few times. The gene calls are TRBV5-1 and TRBJ2-1, with no clear D. V was pared by 4 bases and J by 0 bases, with 11 bases between. This CDR3 is 15 amino acids long. The germline V gene encodes CDR1 SGHRS and CDR2 YFSETQ. DNA for the CDR3: TGCGCCAGCAGCCCCCAACCGAGCTCCTACAATGAGCAGTTCTTC. It yields the protein CASSPQPSSYNEQFF. The whole variable domain, remainder taken from reference TRBV5-1 and TRBJ2-1, is KAGVTQTPRYLIKTRGQQVTLSCSPISGHRSVSWYQQTPGQGLQFLFEYFSETQRNKGNFPGRFSGRQFSNSRSEMNVSTLELGDSALYLCASSPQPSSYNEQFFGPGTRLTVL.

The chain combines TRBV11-3 with TRBJ2-7; D call uncertain. The J call may not be correct, given that the DNA end is closer to TRBJ2-5. The CDR3 runs to 16 residues. The V gene's germline CDR1 is SGHNT and CDR2 YENEEA. For the CDR3, the DNA is TGTGCCAGCAGCAAAGGACGGAAGCGAGATGTAGAGACCCAGTACTTC. The encoded protein is CASSKGRKRDVETQYF.

This clonotype appeared a few times. The V call is TRBV6-2 or TRBV6-3, the J call TRBJ2-1; TRBD2 might be the D (6 bases). This CDR3 has 14 residues. CDR1 and CDR2 from the germline V gene are MNHEY and SVGEGT. V gave up 5 bases and J gave up 2 bases, with 10 bases separating them. DNA for the CDR3: TGTGCCAGCAGTCGGGACTCCCCCTACAATGAGCAGTTCTTC. It specifies CASSRDSPYNEQFF.

The chain is built from TRBV3-1 and TRBJ2-7, with a possible D match to TRBD1 (6 bases). The V and J ends lost 1 base and 4 bases respectively, with 14 bases between them. The CDR3 sequence is 15 residues long. Germline lookup yields CDR1 LGHDT and CDR2 YNNKEL (reference sequence). The DNA of the CDR3 is TGTGCCAGCAGCCAAGGACAGGTGTCGGCGTACGAGCAGTACTTC. Protein product: CASSQGQVSAYEQYF.

This chain links TRBV20-1 with TRBJ1-2; 12 bases agree with TRBD1. The germline gives CDR1 DFQATT, CDR2 SNEGSKA (reference sequence). The CDR3 has 15 amino acids. V lost 7 bases to trimming and J lost 4 bases; unmatched junction nucleotides: 10. CDR3 nucleotides: TGCAGTGTTTATCCGGGACAGGGGGCTTCCTATGGCTACACCTTC. Amino acid sequence: CSVYPGQGASYGYTF.

J is TRBJ1-5 and V is TRBV28; TRBD1 aligns across 8 bases. The V gene's germline CDR1 is MDHEN and CDR2 SYDVKM. The CDR3 has 17 amino acids. V lost 4 bases to trimming and J lost 7 bases; unmatched junction nucleotides: 15. CDR3 coding DNA: TGTGCCAGCAGTTATTTCCCTGGTGCGACAGGGGAACAGCCCCAGCATTTT. Residues: CASSYFPGATGEQPQHF. Filled out from reference TRBV28 and TRBJ1-5, the complete variable domain reads DVKVTQSSRYLVKRTGEKVFLECVQDMDHENMFWYRQDPGLGLRLIYFSYDVKMKEKGDIPEGYSVSREKKERFSLILESASTNQTSMYLCASSYFPGATGEQPQHFGDGTRLSIL.

This clonotype has a handful of counts. J is TRBJ2-1 and V is TRBV20-1, with 8 bases fitting TRBD2. Per the germline V gene, CDR1 is DFQATT and CDR2 is SNEGSKA (reference sequence). The CDR3 runs 15 residues. Trimming cost V 4 bases and J 2 bases; bases outside gene matches: 7. CDR3 loop: CSAIPLAGTYNEQFF. CDR3 DNA sequence: TGCAGTGCTATTCCCTTAGCGGGGACCTACAATGAGCAGTTCTTC.

Only one count was recorded for this clonotype. This rearrangement joins TRBV20-1 to TRBJ1-1, with D unresolved. The germline V and J ends were trimmed by 5 bases and 6 bases, with 13 bases remaining between them. The CDR3 sequence is 12 residues long. The germline V gene encodes CDR1 DFQATT and CDR2 SNEGSKA (reference sequence). CDR3 residues: CSARRPSSEAFF. CDR3 nucleotide sequence: TGCAGTGCTCGGAGGCCGTCCTCTGAAGCTTTCTTT.

This chain connects TRBV20-1 to TRBJ2-7; a possible D gene is TRBD2 (6 bases). This CDR3 has 18 residues. The V and J ends lost 1 base and 1 base respectively, with 23 bases between them. Germline CDR1 is DFQATT and CDR2 is SNEGSKA (reference sequence). CDR3 residues: CSARGVAAKGLGSYEQYF. The CDR3 DNA reads as TGCAGTGCTAGAGGGGTAGCGGCCAAGGGCCTGGGTTCCTACGAGCAGTACTTC.

V usage is TRBV29-1 and J usage is TRBJ2-1; weak D call: TRBD2 (5 bases). V dropped 3 bases and J dropped 6 bases, with 12 bases sitting between them. The CDR3 is made up of 13 amino acids. Per germline, CDR1 SQVTM and CDR2 ANQGSEA. The CDR3: CSVDLASVNEQFF. CDR3 in DNA: TGCAGCGTTGATCTAGCTTCCGTCAATGAGCAGTTCTTC.

The chain combines TRBV12-3 or TRBV12-4 with TRBJ2-1; either TRBD1 or TRBD2 may supply D (6 bases each). This CDR3 is 17 amino acids long. The V and J ends lost 6 bases and 2 bases respectively, with 20 bases between them. The CDR3 sequence: CASRLRGERVTYNEQFF. CDR3 DNA: TGTGCCAGCAGACTTAGGGGGGAACGAGTGACCTACAATGAGCAGTTCTTC.

V gene TRBV27 combines with J gene TRBJ2-6; 10 bases line up with TRBD1. J was trimmed by 2 bases and V by 5 bases; bases with no gene match: 9. The CDR3 extends over 18 amino acids. Germline V gene data show CDR1 as MNHEY and CDR2 as SMNVEV (reference sequence). CDR3 nucleotides: TGTGCCAGCAGTCTGACAGGGGGCGCTTACACTGGGGCCAACGTCCTGACTTTC. Its protein is CASSLTGGAYTGANVLTF.

This clonotype was observed many times. V and J are TRBV5-1 and TRBJ1-1; D uncertain. V dropped 0 bases and J dropped 0 bases, with 6 bases sitting between them. Germline V gene lookup returns CDR1 SGHRS and CDR2 YFSETQ. The CDR3 is made up of 14 amino acids. The CDR3 here is CASSLVGMNTEAFF. In DNA, the CDR3 is TGCGCCAGCAGCTTGGTGGGAATGAACACTGAAGCTTTCTTT.

Comment on this clonotype: One end of the junction is discordant with germline, which a read error may explain. The chain joins TRBV7-2 to TRBJ2-3; D remains ambiguous. The CDR3 runs to 12 residues. The germline gives CDR1 SGHTA, CDR2 FQGNSA. CDR3 in amino acids: CASSEYTDTRYF. The CDR3 DNA sequence: TGTGCCAGCAGCGAGTACACAGATACGCGGTATTTT.

This clonotype was counted at least ten times. The V call is TRBV7-9, the J call TRBJ2-4; D is unresolved. The V and J ends lost 3 bases and 12 bases respectively, with 18 bases between them. This CDR3 spans 14 amino acids. CDR1 is SEHNR and CDR2 is FQNEAQ in the germline V gene (reference sequence). This CDR3 reads CASSFMGSSVPQYF. Here the CDR3 DNA reads TGTGCCAGCAGCTTTATGGGGTCCTCGGTTCCTCAGTACTTC.

V gene TRBV18 combines with J gene TRBJ2-7; 7 bases fit TRBD2. The end of the DNA is better explained by TRBJ2-4, so the J call may be wrong. This CDR3 region has 14 residues. Germline CDR1 KGHSH, CDR2 LQKENI. CDR3 protein: CASSQRAGRNIQYF. The DNA of the CDR3 is TGTGCCAGCTCACAGAGAGCGGGGCGAAACATTCAGTACTTC.

This clonotype has just a few counts. This sequence joins TRBV4-1 and TRBJ2-3; 9 positions match TRBD1. This CDR3 region has 16 residues. CDR1 MGHRA and CDR2 YSYEKL come from the germline V gene. Trimming removed 0 bases from V and 3 bases from J; junction bases left unmatched: 4. Here the CDR3 reads CASSQETGGGTDTQYF. The CDR3 DNA reads as TGCGCCAGCAGCCAAGAGACAGGGGGGGGGACAGATACGCAGTATTTT.